The 19 T cell receptor beta chains in this list originate from one sample, sequenced in a study of shared clonotypes between healthy human individuals. Only in-frame clones appear in the TCRdb table, and some are missing; sequencing was by immunoSEQ multiplex PCR. The sample holds some 2.1 million clones; approximately 94% are singletons and the top ten take 0.9% to 1.4%. CD45RO-negative, CCR7-selected cells formed the naive CD8 fraction, which excluded terminally differentiated effector memory CD45RA+ cells. What was sequenced was naive CD8+ T cells sorted from blood. The receptors derive from a man between 18 and 35 years old in good health.

On this clone: Different DNA sequences within this sample yield the same CDR3. The V gene is TRBV4-1, the J gene TRBJ2-7; no definite D call. The CDR3 consists of 13 residues. The germline V and J ends were trimmed by 0 bases and 3 bases, with 6 bases remaining between them. Germline values: CDR1 MGHRA, CDR2 YSYEKL. The CDR3 coding sequence is TGCGCCAGCAGCCAAGATTGGAGCTACGAGCAGTACTTC. This translates into CASSQDWSYEQYF.

The rearrangement uses TRBV5-4 and TRBJ2-7, with D tentatively TRBD1 (6 bases). The germline V gene has CDR1 SGHNT and CDR2 YYREEE (reference sequence). The V and J ends lost 2 bases and 4 bases respectively, with 10 bases between them. This CDR3 is built from 13 residues. The CDR3 DNA follows: TGTGCCAGCAGCTTTGGGACACTATACGAGCAGTACTTC. Residues: CASSFGTLYEQYF.

The chain has TRBV4-1 and TRBJ2-7, with unresolved D. The ends were cut back, 1 base at V and 3 bases at J, with 7 bases in the middle. The CDR3 totals 13 residues. Per germline, CDR1 MGHRA and CDR2 YSYEKL. The CDR3 sequence is CASSQGEDYEQYF. Here the CDR3 DNA reads TGCGCCAGCAGCCAAGGTGAGGACTACGAGCAGTACTTC.

This clone was recorded only once. V and J are TRBV6-5 and TRBJ1-2; D unresolved. In germline, CDR1 is MNHEY, CDR2 SVGAGI. V was trimmed by 0 bases and J by 4 bases, leaving 9 bases between them. The CDR3 sequence is 14 residues long. The CDR3 is CASSYSDWTYGYTF. The DNA of the CDR3 is TGTGCCAGCAGTTACTCGGACTGGACCTATGGCTACACCTTC.

The chain joins TRBV19 to TRBJ2-7; the D is unclear. Germline lookup yields CDR1 LNHDA and CDR2 SQIVND (reference sequence). V gave up 5 bases and J gave up 3 bases, with 8 bases separating them. This CDR3 contains 12 residues. The CDR3 DNA follows: TGTGCCAGTAGTCCAAATTACTACGAGCAGTACTTC. Its protein product is CASSPNYYEQYF.

The V and J genes are TRBV7-9 and TRBJ2-7; no definite D call. Germline V gene sequence: CDR1 SEHNR, CDR2 FQNEAQ (reference sequence). CDR3 length: 15 amino acids. V gave up 4 bases and J gave up 2 bases, with 15 bases separating them. This CDR3 reads CASSSTHTDPYEQYF. In DNA, the CDR3 is TGTGCCAGCAGCTCGACTCACACTGACCCCTACGAGCAGTACTTC.

J is TRBJ1-3 and V is TRBV5-1, with no clear D. This CDR3 comprises 15 residues. CDR1 is SGHRS and CDR2 is YFSETQ in the germline V gene. V was pared by 4 bases and J by 7 bases, with 18 bases between. CDR3 sequence reads: CASSTEAGIGNTIYF. CDR3 in DNA: TGCGCCAGCAGCACGGAGGCCGGGATAGGGAACACCATATATTTT.

A note on this clone: Other nucleotide sequences from this sample produce the same CDR3. The rearrangement links TRBV4-1 to TRBJ1-3; D gene uncertain. The CDR3 is made up of 14 amino acids. The germline V gene has CDR1 MGHRA and CDR2 YSYEKL. The V gene lost 1 base and the J gene lost 1 base, with 5 bases spanning the gap. The CDR3 nucleotides read TGCGCCAGCAGCCAAGCCGGTTCTGGAAACACCATATATTTT. Amino acid sequence: CASSQAGSGNTIYF.

Remarks on this clone: Other DNA sequences in this sample translate to the same CDR3. The chain uses TRBV27 and TRBJ1-5, with D tentatively TRBD1 (5 bases). CDR3 size: 14 residues. The germline V gene encodes CDR1 MNHEY and CDR2 SMNVEV (reference sequence). V gave up 5 bases and J gave up 6 bases, with 14 bases separating them. CDR3 coding DNA: TGTGCCAGCAGTGTAACAGGTGGAGGTCAGCCCCAGCATTTT. Translating gives CASSVTGGGQPQHF.

This chain connects TRBV4-3 to TRBJ2-1; D gene uncertain. This CDR3 comprises 13 residues. Germline V gives CDR1 LGHNA, CDR2 YSLEER. Trimming stripped 4 bases from V and 10 bases from J, with 14 bases between. In DNA, the CDR3 is TGCGCCAGCAGCCTAGTTCCCGGACGGGAGCAGTTCTTC. Its translation: CASSLVPGREQFF.

V usage is TRBV27 and J usage is TRBJ2-5; 8 bases align to TRBD1. The CDR3 totals 15 residues. Germline-derived CDR1 and CDR2 are MNHEY and SMNVEV (reference sequence). V lost 6 bases to trimming and J lost 3 bases; unmatched junction nucleotides: 9. The CDR3 DNA reads as TGTGCCAGCAGGGACAGGGATTCTTTCGAAGAGACCCAGTACTTC. Protein product: CASRDRDSFEETQYF.

This chain connects TRBV4-1 to TRBJ2-5; D might be TRBD1 (6 bases). Germline CDR1 MGHRA, CDR2 YSYEKL. Trimming pared 1 base from V and 5 bases from J, leaving 14 bases between. The CDR3 covers 15 residues. CDR3 protein: CASSQVQGRYETQYF. CDR3 coding DNA: TGCGCCAGCAGCCAAGTCCAGGGGCGATATGAGACCCAGTACTTC.

The chain joins TRBV4-3 to TRBJ2-5; no clear D. Germline CDR1 reads LGHNA; CDR2 reads YSLEER. Between the trimmed V and J ends, which lost 0 bases and 2 bases, there was a span of 4 bases. The CDR3 has 13 residues. DNA for the CDR3: TGCGCCAGCAGCCAAGATGAGCAAGAGACCCAGTACTTC. It specifies CASSQDEQETQYF.

The chain recombines TRBV19 with TRBJ2-7, with a possible D match to TRBD2 (6 bases). Germline V CDR1 and CDR2: LNHDA, SQIVND (reference sequence). CDR3 length: 13 residues. V was clipped by 5 bases and J by 1 base, with 9 bases between them. The CDR3 DNA sequence: TGTGCCAGTAGTCCTAGCGTTTCCTACGAGCAGTACTTC. Residues: CASSPSVSYEQYF.

The rearrangement joins TRBV5-4 to TRBJ2-1; D may be TRBD2 (6 bases). The CDR3 consists of 17 residues. Between the trimmed V and J ends, which lost 0 bases and 3 bases, there was a span of 16 bases. Germline lookup yields CDR1 SGHNT and CDR2 YYREEE (reference sequence). CDR3 region: CASSLVGGGQLYNEQFF. Here the CDR3 DNA reads TGTGCCAGCAGCTTGGTCGGGGGAGGTCAACTCTACAATGAGCAGTTCTTC.

DNA for the CDR3: TGTGCCAGCAGCTTTAGTTCCCTAGCGGGGGGGTACAATGAGCAGTTCTTC. Translating it yields CASSFSSLAGGYNEQFF. The chain carries TRBV7-9 and TRBJ2-1; 12 bases agree with TRBD2. Germline trimming cut 3 bases from V and 4 bases from J; bases unmatched to any gene: 7. The length of the CDR3 is 17 residues. The germline V gene has CDR1 SEHNR and CDR2 FQNEAQ (reference sequence).

The rearrangement uses TRBV29-1 and TRBJ2-1, with 7 bases aligning to TRBD2. The V segment lost 3 bases and the J segment 6 bases; nucleotides outside the gene matches: 11. The CDR3 loop spans 15 amino acids. Germline V CDR1 and CDR2: SQVTM, ANQGSEA. In DNA form, the CDR3 reads TGCAGCGTTGAGTGGCGGGAGAGTGCCCCCAATGAGCAGTTCTTC. This translates into CSVEWRESAPNEQFF.

The gene calls are TRBV13 and TRBJ2-5, with TRBD2 identical over 7 bases. The CDR3 runs to 15 residues. Germline CDR1 is PRHDT and CDR2 is FYEKMQ (reference sequence). Germline trimming cut 2 bases from V and 2 bases from J; bases unmatched to any gene: 5. CDR3 nucleotides: TGTGCCAGCAGCTTATCGGCTAGCGGACAAGAGACCCAGTACTTC. Its translation: CASSLSASGQETQYF.

This clone appeared once. The V and J genes are TRBV5-6 and TRBJ1-5; D remains unclear. Trimming shortened V by 0 bases and J by 7 bases, and 8 bases separated the two germline ends. CDR1 and CDR2 from the germline V gene are SGHDT and YYEEEE. The length of the CDR3 is 13 residues. The CDR3 DNA reads TGTGCCAGCAGCTTGGTTAATGGGCAGCCCCAGCATTTT. Translated: CASSLVNGQPQHF.